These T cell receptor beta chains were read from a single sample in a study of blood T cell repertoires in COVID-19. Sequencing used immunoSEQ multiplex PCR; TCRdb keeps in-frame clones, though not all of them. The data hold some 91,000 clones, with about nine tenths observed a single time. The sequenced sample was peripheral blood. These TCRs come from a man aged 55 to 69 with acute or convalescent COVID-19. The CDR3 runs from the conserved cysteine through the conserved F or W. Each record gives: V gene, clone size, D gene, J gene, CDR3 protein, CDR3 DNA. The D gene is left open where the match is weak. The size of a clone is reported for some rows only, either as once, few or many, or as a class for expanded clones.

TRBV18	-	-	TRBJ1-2	CASSPATVNYGYTF	TGTGCCAGCTCACCCGCGACAGTTAACTATGGCTACACCTTC
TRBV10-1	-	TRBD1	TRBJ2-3	CASRSGQGPGTQYF	TGCGCCAGCAGGTCGGGACAGGGCCCAGGGACGCAGTATTTT
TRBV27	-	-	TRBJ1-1	CASSQNLQGRAFF	TGTGCCAGCAGCCAAAATTTACAGGGTAGAGCTTTCTTT
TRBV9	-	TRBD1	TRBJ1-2	CASSTGTGNGYTF	TGTGCCAGCAGCACAGGGACAGGGAATGGCTACACCTTC
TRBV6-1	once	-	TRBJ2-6	CASSEQGKSSGANVLTF	TGTGCCAGCAGTGAACAGGGCAAGAGCTCTGGGGCCAACGTCCTGACTTTC
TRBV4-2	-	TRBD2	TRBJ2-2	CASSQVGGFGELFF	TGTGCCAGCAGCCAAGTCGGGGGGTTCGGGGAGCTGTTTTTT
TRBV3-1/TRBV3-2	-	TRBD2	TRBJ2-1	CASSYDRLAGSYNEQFF	TGTGCCAGCAGCTACGACCGACTAGCGGGGTCTTACAATGAGCAGTTCTTC
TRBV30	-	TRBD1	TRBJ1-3	CAWSGLGTGTGNTIYF	TGTGCCTGGAGTGGACTTGGGACAGGAACTGGAAACACCATATATTTT
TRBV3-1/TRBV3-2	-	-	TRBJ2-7	CASSQGVGGGYEQYF	TGTGCCAGCAGCCAAGGGGTGGGGGGAGGCTACGAGCAGTACTTC
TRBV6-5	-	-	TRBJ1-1	CASRVHRGMDTEAFF	TGTGCCAGCAGGGTTCATAGGGGGATGGACACTGAAGCTTTCTTT
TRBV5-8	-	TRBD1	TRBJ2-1	CASSSRAGGTSNYNEQFF	TGTGCCAGCAGTTCCCGGGCAGGGGGTACTTCGAACTACAATGAGCAGTTCTTC
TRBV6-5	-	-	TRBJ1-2	CASSRQAGYGYTF	TGTGCCAGCAGCCGACAGGCAGGATATGGCTACACCTTC
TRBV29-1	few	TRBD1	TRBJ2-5	CSVSGTGGETQYF	TGCAGCGTTTCCGGGACAGGGGGAGAGACCCAGTACTTC
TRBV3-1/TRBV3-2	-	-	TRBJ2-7	CASSQDRGGDGLREQYF	TGTGCCAGCAGCCAAGATAGGGGGGGGGACGGACTTCGCGAGCAGTACTTC
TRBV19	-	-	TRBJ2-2	CASSILQVNTGELFF	TGTGCCAGTAGTATTCTGCAGGTTAACACCGGGGAGCTGTTTTTT
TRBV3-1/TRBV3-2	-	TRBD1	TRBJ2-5	CASSPWTGYQETQYF	TGTGCCAGCAGCCCCTGGACAGGGTACCAAGAGACCCAGTACTTC
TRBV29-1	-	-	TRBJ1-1	CSVESPRGARTEAFF	TGCAGCGTTGAATCCCCCCGGGGGGCGCGCACTGAAGCTTTCTTT
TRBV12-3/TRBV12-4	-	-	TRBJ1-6	CASKVEGNSPLHF	TGTGCCAGCAAGGTGGAGGGGAATTCACCCCTCCACTTT
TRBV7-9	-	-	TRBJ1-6	CASSFHGDNSPLHF	TGTGCCAGCAGCTTTCACGGAGATAATTCACCCCTCCACTTT
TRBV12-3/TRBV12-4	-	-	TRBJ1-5	CASRVGFGQPQHF	TGTGCCAGCAGAGTCGGTTTCGGTCAGCCCCAGCATTTT
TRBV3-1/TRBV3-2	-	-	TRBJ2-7	CASSQDLTGRSYEQYF	TGTGCCAGCAGCCAAGATCTCACAGGGCGCTCCTACGAGCAGTACTTC
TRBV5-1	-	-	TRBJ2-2	CASSSDGQGSTGELFF	TGCGCCAGCAGCTCGGACGGGCAGGGGAGCACCGGGGAGCTGTTTTTT
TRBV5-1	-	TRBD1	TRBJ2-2	CASRGQTNTGELFF	TGCGCCAGCAGGGGACAGACGAACACCGGGGAGCTGTTTTTT
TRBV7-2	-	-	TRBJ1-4	CASSPGPSRTHEKLFF	TGTGCCAGCAGCCCAGGGCCCTCCCGCACCCATGAAAAACTGTTTTTT
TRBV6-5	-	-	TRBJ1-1	CASSYPQEGNTEAFF	TGTGCCAGCAGTTACCCCCAGGAAGGGAACACTGAAGCTTTCTTT
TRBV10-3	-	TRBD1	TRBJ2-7	CATNPGTELYEQYF	TGTGCCACGAACCCCGGGACAGAACTCTACGAGCAGTACTTC
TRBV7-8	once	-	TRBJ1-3	CASSLGPGKGNTIYF	TGTGCCAGCAGCCTGGGTCCGGGGAAGGGAAACACCATATATTTT
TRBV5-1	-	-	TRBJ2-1	CASSLLWGGAGNGEQFF	TGCGCCAGCAGCTTGTTGTGGGGCGGGGCAGGGAATGGTGAGCAGTTCTTC
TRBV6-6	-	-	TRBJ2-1	CASSYGGLTRDEQFF	TGTGCCAGCAGTTATGGGGGCTTAACTAGGGATGAGCAGTTCTTC
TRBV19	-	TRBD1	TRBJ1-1	CASSPRTGGIMGWTEAFF	TGTGCCAGTAGTCCTCGGACAGGGGGCATAATGGGTTGGACTGAAGCTTTCTTT
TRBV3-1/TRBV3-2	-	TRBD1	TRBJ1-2	CASSQALGSQGGGYTF	TGTGCCAGCAGCCAAGCTCTTGGCAGTCAGGGGGGCGGCTACACCTTC
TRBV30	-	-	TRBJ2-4	CAWREGAKNIQYF	TGTGCCTGGAGGGAGGGTGCCAAAAACATTCAGTACTTC
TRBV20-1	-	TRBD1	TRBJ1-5	CSVSDGTENQPQHF	TGCAGTGTAAGTGACGGGACAGAAAATCAGCCCCAGCATTTT
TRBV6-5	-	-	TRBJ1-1	CASSSSYRGNTEAFF	-
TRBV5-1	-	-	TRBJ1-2	CASSLSGGDYGYTF	TGCGCCAGCAGCTTGAGCGGGGGAGACTATGGCTACACCTTC
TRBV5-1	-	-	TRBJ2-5	CASSPGLNQETQYF	TGCGCCAGCAGCCCGGGACTGAACCAAGAGACCCAGTACTTC
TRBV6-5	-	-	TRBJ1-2	CASSYLDFYGYTF	TGTGCCAGCAGTTACCTAGATTTCTATGGCTACACCTTC
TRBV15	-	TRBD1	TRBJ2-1	CATRGTGASNEQFF	TGTGCCACCAGAGGGACAGGGGCCTCCAATGAGCAGTTCTTC
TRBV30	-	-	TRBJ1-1	CAWSEQSDTEAFF	TGTGCCTGGAGTGAACAGTCGGACACTGAAGCTTTCTTT
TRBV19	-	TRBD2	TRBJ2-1	CASRGTSGPNEQFF	TGTGCCAGTAGAGGGACTAGCGGACCTAATGAGCAGTTCTTC
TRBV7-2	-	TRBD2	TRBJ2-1	CASSLFRGGADEQFF	TGTGCCAGCAGCTTATTCCGCGGGGGGGCAGACGAGCAGTTCTTC
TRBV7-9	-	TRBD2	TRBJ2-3	CASRLADTDTQYF	TGTGCCAGCAGACTAGCGGACACAGATACGCAGTATTTT
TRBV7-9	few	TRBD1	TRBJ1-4	CASSRNAGQRNEKLFF	TGTGCCAGCAGCCGGAACGCGGGACAGCGTAATGAAAAACTGTTTTTT
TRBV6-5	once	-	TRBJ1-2	CASSSALYGYTF	TGTGCCAGCAGTTCCGCGTTATATGGCTACACCTTC
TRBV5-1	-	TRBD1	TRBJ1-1	CASSLLGGANTEAFF	TGCGCCAGCAGCTTGTTAGGGGGCGCGAACACTGAAGCTTTCTTT
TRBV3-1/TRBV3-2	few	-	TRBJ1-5	CASSPFRGFAAQPQHF	TGTGCCAGCAGCCCCTTTCGGGGGTTTGCGGCTCAGCCCCAGCATTTT